What follows are 30 T cell receptor beta chains derived from one specimen sequenced in a study of beta chain features in type 1 diabetes. The authors reverse transcribed all of the isolated RNA, so sequencing captured expressed TCRB transcripts. Profiled with immunoSEQ multiplex PCR; TCRdb holds only in-frame clones, not every one. The sample lists fewer than 900,000 clones, about 17% seen once, with around 0.02% in the top ten. The sequencing input was naive CD4+ T cells from blood. Receptors were obtained from a woman under 30 in good health.

In its sample, this clone was seen a few times. This chain uses TRBV2 with TRBJ2-7, with TRBD1 identical over 8 bases. CDR1 and CDR2 (germline): SNHLY, FYNNEI. The trim removed 7 bases at V and 0 bases at J, leaving 8 bases unmatched. This CDR3 comprises 15 residues. The CDR3 DNA is TGTGCCAGCATATTGGGACAGGTTCGCTCCTACGAGCAGTACTTC. Translated: CASILGQVRSYEQYF.

This clone was recorded a few times. This chain uses TRBV5-6 with TRBJ2-5; the match to TRBD2 covers 13 bases. Germline lookup yields CDR1 SGHDT and CDR2 YYEEEE. The CDR3 length is 17 residues. V lost 2 bases, J lost 4 bases, and 8 bases stayed unmatched. The CDR3 DNA reads as TGTGCCAGCAGCTTTCGGACTAGCGGGAGACCGGGAGAGACCCAGTACTTC. Amino acid sequence: CASSFRTSGRPGETQYF.

This clone turned up a few times. The V and J genes are TRBV7-2 and TRBJ2-3, with 11 bases fitting TRBD2. Germline assignment: CDR1 SGHTA and CDR2 FQGNSA. The V and J ends lost 5 bases and 0 bases, in that order; junction bases with no gene match: 4. The CDR3 consists of 16 residues. The CDR3 DNA is TGTGCCAGCAGCCTGCGGACTAGCGGGAGCACAGATACGCAGTATTTT. Amino acids: CASSLRTSGSTDTQYF.

This clone was observed a few times. This chain links TRBV25-1 with TRBJ2-3, with 8 bases identical to TRBD2. CDR3 length: 16 residues. J gave up 2 bases and V 4 bases, and 8 bases lay outside the gene matches. The germline gives CDR1 MGHDK, CDR2 SYGVNS. The DNA for the CDR3 is TGTGCCAGCAGTGGGGGCGCGGGAGGCCCCACAGATACGCAGTATTTT. This sequence encodes CASSGGAGGPTDTQYF.

Details on this clone: Other DNA variants within this sample encode the same CDR3. This chain links TRBV5-1 with TRBJ2-5; D gene unclear. The V end lost 4 bases, the J end lost 1 base, and 8 bases lay between the germline ends. This CDR3 comprises 13 residues. Germline CDR1 and CDR2: SGHRS and YFSETQ. The CDR3 loop is CASSPGPQETQYF. CDR3 DNA: TGCGCCAGCAGCCCCGGCCCCCAAGAGACCCAGTACTTC.

This clone was counted a few times. The chain combines TRBV28 with TRBJ2-5, with D perhaps being TRBD1 or TRBD2 (5 bases each). This CDR3 comprises 11 residues. V was shortened by 11 bases and J by 4 bases, with 11 bases between the two germline ends. In germline, CDR1 is MDHEN, CDR2 SYDVKM. The CDR3 sequence is CAARGVETQYF. The CDR3 nucleotides read TGTGCCGCCCGAGGGGTAGAGACCCAGTACTTC.

The chain has TRBV11-2 and TRBJ2-1; TRBD1 aligns across 9 bases. The ends lost 3 bases at V and 3 bases at J; junction bases unmatched: 3. Germline CDR1 reads SGHAT; CDR2 reads FQNNGV. This CDR3 contains 15 residues. In nucleotides, the CDR3 is TGTGCCAGCAGCTTGAGACAGGGGGTCTACAATGAGCAGTTCTTC. This sequence encodes CASSLRQGVYNEQFF.

This clone occurred a few times. J is TRBJ1-2 and V is TRBV18; D is unresolved. CDR3 length: 15 residues. CDR1 KGHSH and CDR2 LQKENI come from the germline V gene. The V gene lost 1 base and the J gene lost 4 bases, with 13 bases spanning the gap. CDR3 nucleotide sequence: TGTGCCAGCTCACCACAAGCAGCTTTCCTCTATGGCTACACCTTC. It specifies CASSPQAAFLYGYTF.

This chain uses TRBV7-9 with TRBJ2-5; 11 nucleotides match TRBD2. The V gene's germline CDR1 is SEHNR and CDR2 FQNEAQ (reference sequence). This CDR3 has 19 amino acids. Trimming cost V 2 bases and J 4 bases; bases outside gene matches: 15. The CDR3 sequence: CASSLTTSGKGSARETQYF. The CDR3 DNA reads as TGTGCCAGCAGCTTAACGACTAGCGGGAAGGGATCTGCCCGAGAGACCCAGTACTTC.

This clone was seen only a few times. This chain uses TRBV28 with TRBJ1-5; possibly TRBD1 for D (6 bases). Trimming cost V 4 bases and J 0 bases, with 19 bases left between them. In germline, CDR1 is MDHEN, CDR2 SYDVKM. This CDR3 spans 18 amino acids. The CDR3 DNA reads as TGTGCCAGCAGTTATCCCCTCCAGGGGATCAATAGCAATCAGCCCCAGCATTTT. Its translation: CASSYPLQGINSNQPQHF.

The gene calls are TRBV19 and TRBJ2-2, with a possible D match to TRBD1 (5 bases). CDR1 is LNHDA, CDR2 SQIVND, per germline (reference sequence). The V and J ends lost 5 bases and 1 base respectively, with 17 bases between them. The CDR3 has 17 amino acids. CDR3 DNA: TGTGCCAGTAGTGGGCGGTCTGGGCAGGGGAACACCGGGGAGCTGTTTTTT. Protein: CASSGRSGQGNTGELFF.

The chain couples TRBV7-9 to TRBJ2-7, with a weak D call TRBD1 (5 bases). V lost 4 bases and J 7 bases, leaving 14 bases between the germline ends. The CDR3 extends over 13 amino acids. Germline CDR1 and CDR2: SEHNR and FQNEAQ (reference sequence). The CDR3 region has the DNA TGTGCCAGCAGCTACACAGGTCTGAGTGAGCAGTACTTC. Translated: CASSYTGLSEQYF.

The chain employs TRBV7-9 and TRBJ1-5, with D possibly matching TRBD1 (5 bases). The CDR3 has 15 residues. The ends were cut back, 1 base at V and 7 bases at J, with 14 bases in the middle. Germline CDR1 SEHNR, CDR2 FQNEAQ (reference sequence). The CDR3 loop is CASSLDGGSGQPQHF. In DNA form, the CDR3 reads TGTGCCAGCAGCTTAGATGGGGGTTCTGGACAGCCCCAGCATTTT. Using reference TRBV7-9 and TRBJ1-5 for the parts outside the CDR3, the full variable domain is DTGVSQNPRHKITKRGQNVTFRCDPISEHNRLYWYRQTLGQGPEFLTYFQNEAQLEKSRLLSDRFSAERPKGSFSTLEIQRTEQGDSAMYLCASSLDGGSGQPQHFGDGTRLSIL.

V is TRBV2 and J is TRBJ2-7, with D possibly TRBD1 on 6 matching bases. V gave up 10 bases and J gave up 2 bases, with 9 bases separating them. Germline V CDR1 and CDR2: SNHLY, FYNNEI. The CDR3 totals 11 residues. The chain's CDR3 is CATQGTYEQYF. The CDR3, as DNA: TGTGCCACACAGGGAACCTACGAGCAGTACTTC.

The genes are TRBV6-5 and TRBJ1-1; weak D call: TRBD1 (5 bases). This CDR3 is built from 12 residues. Trimming took off 6 bases at V and 6 bases at J, with 11 bases between the two ends. CDR1 and CDR2 (germline): MNHEY, SVGAGI. The CDR3 nucleotides are TGTGCCAGCAGGGGGGGAGCGTCTGAAGCTTTCTTT. Translation: CASRGGASEAFF.

The chain combines TRBV18 with TRBJ2-1; 11 bases align to TRBD2. In germline, CDR1 is KGHSH, CDR2 LQKENI. The CDR3 loop spans 13 amino acids. Trimming took 5 bases from V and 9 from J; bases not matched to a gene: 3. This CDR3 reads CASSILAGVEQFF. For the CDR3, the DNA is TGTGCCAGCTCAATACTAGCGGGAGTTGAGCAGTTCTTC. The whole variable domain, filled in from reference TRBV18 and TRBJ2-1, reads NAGVMQNPRHLVRRRGQEARLRCSPMKGHSHVYWYRQLPEEGLKFMVYLQKENIIDESGMPKERFSAEFPKEGPSILRIQQVVRGDSAAYFCASSILAGVEQFFGPGTRLTVL.

This clone was seen more than once but under ten times. The chain combines TRBV7-6 with TRBJ2-7; D is possibly TRBD2 (6 bases). This CDR3 has 14 amino acids. Germline V gene lookup returns CDR1 SGHVS and CDR2 FNYEAQ. The V end lost 1 base, the J end lost 1 base, and 8 bases lay between the germline ends. For the CDR3, the DNA is TGTGCCAGCAGCTTAGTTGGGGGGTCCTACGAGCAGTACTTC. Translated: CASSLVGGSYEQYF.

This rearrangement joins TRBV4-3 to TRBJ2-7; no reliable D call. Germline CDR1 is LGHNA and CDR2 is YSLEER. The CDR3 loop spans 15 amino acids. Trimming pared 2 bases from V and 2 bases from J, leaving 13 bases between. The DNA for the CDR3 is TGCGCCAGCAGCCAATCGTGGACCGAAACCTACGAGCAGTACTTC. Translated, it gives CASSQSWTETYEQYF.

The rearrangement joins TRBV7-9 to TRBJ2-3; 8 bases align to TRBD1. This CDR3 contains 14 residues. Looked up from germline, CDR1 is SEHNR and CDR2 is FQNEAQ (reference sequence). Losses at the gene ends were 5 bases for V and 2 bases for J; bases not matched to a gene: 3. The CDR3 reads CASSQDRDTDTQYF. DNA for the CDR3: TGTGCCAGCAGCCAGGACAGGGACACAGATACGCAGTATTTT.

This sequence joins TRBV11-1 and TRBJ1-1; TRBD1 agrees at 7 bases. The V segment lost 6 bases and the J segment 2 bases; nucleotides outside the gene matches: 3. CDR3 length: 13 amino acids. Germline CDR1 and CDR2: SGHAT and FQDESV (reference sequence). The DNA of the CDR3 is TGTGCCAGCAGACAGGGGAGAAACACTGAAGCTTTCTTT. It encodes CASRQGRNTEAFF. The full variable domain, completed using reference TRBV11-1 and TRBJ1-1, is EAEVAQSPRYKITEKSQAVAFWCDPISGHATLYWYRQILGQGPELLVQFQDESVVDDSQLPKDRFSAERLKGVDSTLKIQPAELGDSAMYLCASRQGRNTEAFFGQGTRLTVV.

This clone was seen a handful of times. The rearrangement uses TRBV19 and TRBJ1-1, with a possible D match to TRBD1 (6 bases). Looked up from germline, CDR1 is LNHDA and CDR2 is SQIVND (reference sequence). V lost 6 bases and J lost 5, with 16 bases in between. CDR3 length equals 14 residues. CDR3 DNA sequence: TGTGCCAGTAGAACAGGGTACGTTCGGACTGAAGCTTTCTTT. Translating gives CASRTGYVRTEAFF.

This chain links TRBV5-1 with TRBJ2-1; 11 bases match TRBD2. The CDR3 has 15 amino acids. Per germline, CDR1 SGHRS and CDR2 YFSETQ. With V trimmed by 1 base and J by 8 bases, 5 bases remained unmatched. The CDR3 sequence is CASSLSSGRVYEQFF. CDR3 in DNA: TGCGCCAGCAGCTTGAGTAGCGGGAGGGTCTATGAGCAGTTCTTC.

The chain couples TRBV28 to TRBJ1-1; D uncertain. This CDR3 spans 14 amino acids. The germline gives CDR1 MDHEN, CDR2 SYDVKM. Trimming shortened V by 1 base and J by 5 bases, and 11 bases separated the two germline ends. The CDR3 reads CASSLFDEGTEAFF. CDR3 DNA: TGTGCCAGCAGTTTATTCGACGAAGGAACTGAAGCTTTCTTT.

This clone has more than one count but fewer than ten. CDR3 residues: CATSRDRRGATEAFF. CDR3 coding DNA: TGTGCCACCAGCAGAGATAGAAGGGGCGCAACTGAAGCTTTCTTT. The chain joins TRBV15 to TRBJ1-1, with TRBD1 as a possible D gene (5 bases). V gave up 0 bases and J gave up 5 bases, with 13 bases separating them. Germline assignment: CDR1 LNHNV and CDR2 YYDKDF (reference sequence). This CDR3 region has 15 residues.

CDR3: CASSTNTEAFF. The CDR3 DNA is TGTGCCAGCTCAACAAACACTGAAGCTTTCTTT. The rearrangement links TRBV18 to TRBJ1-1; no firm D call. CDR1 is KGHSH and CDR2 is LQKENI in the germline V gene. V was cut by 5 bases and J by 2 bases, with 3 bases left in between. The CDR3 totals 11 residues. Together with reference TRBV18 and TRBJ1-1, the CDR3 gives the full variable domain: NAGVMQNPRHLVRRRGQEARLRCSPMKGHSHVYWYRQLPEEGLKFMVYLQKENIIDESGMPKERFSAEFPKEGPSILRIQQVVRGDSAAYFCASSTNTEAFFGQGTRLTVV.

The table lists this clone with a few counts. The gene calls are TRBV27 and TRBJ2-1; 8 bases match TRBD1. The trim removed 6 bases at V and 7 bases at J, leaving 2 bases unmatched. From germline, CDR1 is MNHEY and CDR2 SMNVEV (reference sequence). CDR3 length equals 12 residues. CDR3 DNA sequence: TGTGCCAGCAGAAACAGGGGGAATGAGCAGTTCTTC. As protein: CASRNRGNEQFF.

The rearrangement links TRBV19 to TRBJ2-7; 9 nucleotides agree with TRBD1. The CDR3 loop spans 14 amino acids. The trim removed 4 bases at V and 4 bases at J, leaving 5 bases unmatched. Germline lookup yields CDR1 LNHDA and CDR2 SQIVND (reference sequence). The CDR3 DNA sequence: TGTGCCAGTAGTAGCACGGGACAGGGTTACGAGCAGTACTTC. It encodes CASSSTGQGYEQYF.

This clone was seen only a few times. This rearrangement joins TRBV11-2 to TRBJ2-1, with D hard to call. In germline, CDR1 is SGHAT, CDR2 FQNNGV. This CDR3 spans 12 amino acids. Between the trimmed V and J ends, which lost 5 bases and 4 bases, there was a span of 6 bases. CDR3 residues: CASSVLYNEQFF. CDR3 nucleotide sequence: TGTGCCAGCAGCGTACTTTACAATGAGCAGTTCTTC.

This clone showed up just a few times. The V call is TRBV15, the J call TRBJ2-7; D ambiguous. CDR1 is LNHNV and CDR2 is YYDKDF in the germline V gene (reference sequence). The CDR3 totals 16 residues. V shed 1 base and J shed 4 bases, with 17 bases lying between them. The CDR3 coding sequence is TGTGCCACCAGCAGAGGCGTCAGAAAGTTCCGGTACGAGCAGTACTTC. As protein: CATSRGVRKFRYEQYF.

The rearrangement uses TRBV28 and TRBJ1-1; D gene ambiguous. The germline CDR1 and CDR2 sequences are MDHEN and SYDVKM. CDR3 length equals 12 residues. This chain's CDR3 is CARERRAPEAFF. As DNA, the CDR3 is TGTGCAAGAGAGAGAAGGGCCCCTGAAGCTTTCTTT.